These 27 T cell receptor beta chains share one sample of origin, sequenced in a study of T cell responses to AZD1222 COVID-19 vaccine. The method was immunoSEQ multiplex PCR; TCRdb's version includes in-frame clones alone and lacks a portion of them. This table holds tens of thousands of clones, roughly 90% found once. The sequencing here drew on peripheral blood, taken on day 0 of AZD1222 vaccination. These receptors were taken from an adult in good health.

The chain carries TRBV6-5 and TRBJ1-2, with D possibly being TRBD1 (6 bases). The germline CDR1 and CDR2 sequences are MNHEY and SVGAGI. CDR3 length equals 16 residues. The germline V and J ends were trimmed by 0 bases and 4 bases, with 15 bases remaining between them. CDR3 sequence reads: CASSYSRGARGYGYTF. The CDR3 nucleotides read TGTGCCAGCAGTTACTCCCGGGGGGCGCGCGGCTATGGCTACACCTTC.

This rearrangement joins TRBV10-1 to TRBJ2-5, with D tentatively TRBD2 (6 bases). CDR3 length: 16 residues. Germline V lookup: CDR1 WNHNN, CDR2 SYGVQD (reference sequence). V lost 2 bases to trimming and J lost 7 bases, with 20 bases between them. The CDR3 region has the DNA TGCGCCAGCAGTGAGGCACGGGGACTTCGGGAAGGGACCCAGTACTTC. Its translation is CASSEARGLREGTQYF.

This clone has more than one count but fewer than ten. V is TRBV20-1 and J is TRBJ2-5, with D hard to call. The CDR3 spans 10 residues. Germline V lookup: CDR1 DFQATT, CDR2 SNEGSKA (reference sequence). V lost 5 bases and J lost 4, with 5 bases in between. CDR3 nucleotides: TGCAGTGCTCTCGGAGAGACCCAGTACTTC. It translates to CSALGETQYF.

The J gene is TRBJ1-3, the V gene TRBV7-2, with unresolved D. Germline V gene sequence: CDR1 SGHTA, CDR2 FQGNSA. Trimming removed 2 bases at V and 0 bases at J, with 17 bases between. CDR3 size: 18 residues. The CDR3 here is CASSLFPTASSSGNTIYF. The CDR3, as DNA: TGTGCCAGCAGCTTATTTCCTACAGCTTCAAGCTCTGGAAACACCATATATTTT.

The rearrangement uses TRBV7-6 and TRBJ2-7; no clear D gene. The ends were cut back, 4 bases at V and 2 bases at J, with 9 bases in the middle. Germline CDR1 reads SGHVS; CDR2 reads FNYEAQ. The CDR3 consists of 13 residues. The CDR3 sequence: CASSSGVTYEQYF. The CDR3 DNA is TGTGCCAGCAGCTCTGGCGTAACCTACGAGCAGTACTTC.

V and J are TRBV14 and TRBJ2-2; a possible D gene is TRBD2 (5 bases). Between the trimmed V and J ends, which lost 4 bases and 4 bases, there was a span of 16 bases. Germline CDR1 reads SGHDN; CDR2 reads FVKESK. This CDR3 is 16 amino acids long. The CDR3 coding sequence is TGTGCCAGCAGCCCGCTACTAGGCCGAGGCACCGGGGAGCTGTTTTTT. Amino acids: CASSPLLGRGTGELFF.

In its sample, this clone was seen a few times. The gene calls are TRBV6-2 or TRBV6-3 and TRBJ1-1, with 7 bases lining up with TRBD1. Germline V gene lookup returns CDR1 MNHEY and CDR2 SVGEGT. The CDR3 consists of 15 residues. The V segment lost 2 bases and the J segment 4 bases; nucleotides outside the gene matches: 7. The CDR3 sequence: CASSYQGGGITEAFF. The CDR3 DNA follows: TGTGCCAGCAGTTACCAGGGGGGCGGGATCACTGAAGCTTTCTTT.

The CDR3 spells CASSPVLPRDYNSPLHF. CDR3 DNA: TGCGCCAGCAGCCCGGTGTTGCCCAGAGACTATAATTCACCCCTCCACTTT. V is TRBV5-1 and J is TRBJ1-6; D unclear. V was clipped by 4 bases and J by 3 bases, with 17 bases between them. The CDR3 spans 17 residues. Germline V CDR1 and CDR2: SGHRS, YFSETQ.

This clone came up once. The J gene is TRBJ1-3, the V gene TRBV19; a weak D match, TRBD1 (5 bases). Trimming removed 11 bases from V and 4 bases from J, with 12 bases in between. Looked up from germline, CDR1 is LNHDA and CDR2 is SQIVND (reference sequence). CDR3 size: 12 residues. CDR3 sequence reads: CAAGTAGNTIYF. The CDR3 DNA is TGTGCCGCCGGGACGGCCGGAAACACCATATATTTT.

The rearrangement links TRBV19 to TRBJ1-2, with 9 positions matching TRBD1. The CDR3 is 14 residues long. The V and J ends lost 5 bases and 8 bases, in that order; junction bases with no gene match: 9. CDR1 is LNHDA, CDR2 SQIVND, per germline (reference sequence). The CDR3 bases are TGTGCCAGTAGTCCCCAAGGGACAGGGAACGGCTACACCTTC. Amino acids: CASSPQGTGNGYTF.

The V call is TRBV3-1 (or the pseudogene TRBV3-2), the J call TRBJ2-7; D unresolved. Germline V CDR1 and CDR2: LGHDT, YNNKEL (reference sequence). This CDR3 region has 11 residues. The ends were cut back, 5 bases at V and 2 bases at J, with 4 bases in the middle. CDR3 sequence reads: CASSTPYEQYF. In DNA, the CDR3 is TGTGCCAGCAGCACCCCCTACGAGCAGTACTTC.

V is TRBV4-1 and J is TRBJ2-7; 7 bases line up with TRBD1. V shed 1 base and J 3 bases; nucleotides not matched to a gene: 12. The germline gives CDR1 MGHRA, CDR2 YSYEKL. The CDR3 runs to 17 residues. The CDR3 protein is CASSQVDLLPGGYEQYF. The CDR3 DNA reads TGCGCCAGCAGCCAAGTTGATCTTCTGCCAGGGGGCTACGAGCAGTACTTC.

DNA of the CDR3: TGTGCCAGCAGCGCCGGGACAGGGCAATCACCCCTCCACTTT. This codes for CASSAGTGQSPLHF. The V gene is TRBV7-8, the J gene TRBJ1-6, with 9 bases fitting TRBD1. Unmatched junction bases numbered 6, after V lost 5 bases and J lost 10 bases. Germline V gene sequence: CDR1 SGHVS, CDR2 FQNEAQ. The CDR3 runs to 14 residues.

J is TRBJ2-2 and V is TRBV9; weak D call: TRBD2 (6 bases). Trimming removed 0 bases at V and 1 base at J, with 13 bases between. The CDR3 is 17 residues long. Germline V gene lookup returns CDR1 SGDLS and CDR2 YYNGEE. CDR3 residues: CASSVAVVGGNTGELFF. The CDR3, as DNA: TGTGCCAGCAGCGTAGCGGTTGTGGGGGGGAACACCGGGGAGCTGTTTTTT.

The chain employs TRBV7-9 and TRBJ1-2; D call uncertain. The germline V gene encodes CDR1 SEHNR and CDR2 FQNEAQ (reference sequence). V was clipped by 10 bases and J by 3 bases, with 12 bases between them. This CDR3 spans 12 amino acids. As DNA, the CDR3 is TGTGCCACCTCCGGTGTTCACTATGGCTACACCTTC. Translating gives CATSGVHYGYTF.

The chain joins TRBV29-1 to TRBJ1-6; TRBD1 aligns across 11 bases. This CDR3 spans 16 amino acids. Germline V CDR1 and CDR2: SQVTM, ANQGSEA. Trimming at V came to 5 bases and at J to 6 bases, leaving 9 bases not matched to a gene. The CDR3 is CSVTTGTGGSNSPLHF. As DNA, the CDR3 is TGCAGCGTTACTACCGGGACAGGGGGGAGTAATTCACCCCTCCACTTT.

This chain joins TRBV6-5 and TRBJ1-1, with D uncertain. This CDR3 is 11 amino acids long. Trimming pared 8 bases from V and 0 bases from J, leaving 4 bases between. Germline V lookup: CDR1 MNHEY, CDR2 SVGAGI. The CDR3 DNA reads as TGTGCCAGCGTTATGAACACTGAAGCTTTCTTT. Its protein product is CASVMNTEAFF.

The DNA of the CDR3 is TGTGCCAGCAGTGACGGTGTTAGCGGGTACGATACGCAGTATTTT. Protein sequence: CASSDGVSGYDTQYF. The chain carries TRBV2 and TRBJ2-3; 7 bases match TRBD2. This CDR3 has 15 amino acids. In germline, CDR1 is SNHLY, CDR2 FYNNEI. V was pared by 3 bases and J by 6 bases, with 9 bases of the junction left unmatched. Full variable domain (missing parts from reference TRBV2 and TRBJ2-3): EPEVTQTPSHQVTQMGQEVILRCVPISNHLYFYWYRQILGQKVEFLVSFYNNEISEKSEIFDDQFSVERPDGSNFTLKIRSTKLEDSAMYFCASSDGVSGYDTQYFGPGTRLTVL.

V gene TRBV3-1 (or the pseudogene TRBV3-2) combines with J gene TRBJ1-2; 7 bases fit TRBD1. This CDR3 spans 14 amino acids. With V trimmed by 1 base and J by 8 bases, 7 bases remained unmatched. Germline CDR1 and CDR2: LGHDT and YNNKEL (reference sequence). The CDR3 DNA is TGTGCCAGCAGCCAAGTGAGGGGGCCGGGCGGCTACACCTTC. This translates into CASSQVRGPGGYTF.

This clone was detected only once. CDR3 nucleotide sequence: TGCGCCAGCAGCCAAGATTCCAGGGGCCTTGAAGCTTTCTTT. Translated: CASSQDSRGLEAFF. The rearrangement joins TRBV4-3 to TRBJ1-1; tentatively, D is TRBD1 (6 bases). V lost 0 bases and J lost 7, with 12 bases in between. CDR3 size: 14 residues. CDR1 and CDR2 from the germline V gene are LGHNA and YSLEER.

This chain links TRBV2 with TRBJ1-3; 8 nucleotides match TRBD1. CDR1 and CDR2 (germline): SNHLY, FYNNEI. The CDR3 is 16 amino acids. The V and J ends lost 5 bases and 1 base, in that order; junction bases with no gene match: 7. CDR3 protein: CASSFQGARSGNTIYF. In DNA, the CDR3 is TGTGCCAGCAGTTTCCAGGGGGCTAGATCTGGAAACACCATATATTTT. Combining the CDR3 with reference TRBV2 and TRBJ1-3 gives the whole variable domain EPEVTQTPSHQVTQMGQEVILRCVPISNHLYFYWYRQILGQKVEFLVSFYNNEISEKSEIFDDQFSVERPDGSNFTLKIRSTKLEDSAMYFCASSFQGARSGNTIYFGEGSWLTVV.

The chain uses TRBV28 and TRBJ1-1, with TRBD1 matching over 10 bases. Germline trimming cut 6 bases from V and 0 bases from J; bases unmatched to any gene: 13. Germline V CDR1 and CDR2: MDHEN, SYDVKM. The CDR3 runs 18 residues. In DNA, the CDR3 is TGTGCCAGCAGGGGGGGACAGGGGTCCCGCCCTATGAACACTGAAGCTTTCTTT. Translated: CASRGGQGSRPMNTEAFF.

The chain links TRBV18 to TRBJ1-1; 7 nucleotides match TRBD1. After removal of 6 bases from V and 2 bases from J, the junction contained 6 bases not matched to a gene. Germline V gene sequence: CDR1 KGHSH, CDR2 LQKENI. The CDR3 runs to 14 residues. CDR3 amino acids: CASSPGQSNTEAFF. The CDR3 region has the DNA TGTGCCAGCTCGCCGGGACAGTCCAACACTGAAGCTTTCTTT.

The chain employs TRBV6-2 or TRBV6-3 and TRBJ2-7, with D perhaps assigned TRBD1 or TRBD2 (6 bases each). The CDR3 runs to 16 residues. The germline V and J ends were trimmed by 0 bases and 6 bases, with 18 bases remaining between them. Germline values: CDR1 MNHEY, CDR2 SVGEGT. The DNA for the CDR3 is TGTGCCAGCAGTTACTCGATCCGGGGGCCGAACAGCGAGCAGTACTTC. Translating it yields CASSYSIRGPNSEQYF.

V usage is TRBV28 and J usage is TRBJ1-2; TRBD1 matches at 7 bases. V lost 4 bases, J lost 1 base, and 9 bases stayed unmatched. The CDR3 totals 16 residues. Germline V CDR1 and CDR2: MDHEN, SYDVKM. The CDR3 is CASSSSNQGVNYGYTF. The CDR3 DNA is TGTGCCAGCAGTTCGTCAAACCAGGGGGTTAACTATGGCTACACCTTC.

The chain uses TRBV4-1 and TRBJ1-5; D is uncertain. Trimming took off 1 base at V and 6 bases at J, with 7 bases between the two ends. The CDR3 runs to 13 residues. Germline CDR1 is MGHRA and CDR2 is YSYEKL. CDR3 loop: CASSQVVSQPQHF. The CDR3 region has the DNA TGCGCCAGCAGCCAAGTGGTCAGTCAGCCCCAGCATTTT.

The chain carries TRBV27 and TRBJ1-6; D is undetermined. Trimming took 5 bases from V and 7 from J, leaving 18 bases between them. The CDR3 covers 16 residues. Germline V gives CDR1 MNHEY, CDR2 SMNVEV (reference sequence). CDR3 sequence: CASSRARSLLNSPLHF. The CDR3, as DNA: TGTGCCAGCAGTCGGGCCCGAAGTCTGCTCAATTCACCCCTCCACTTT.